Sequencing of this TCR beta chain was carried out in a study of CD8+ T cells in alopecia areata. Study observations and caveats: Many expanded lesional clones persisted in scalp and blood during tofacitinib treatment. An increase in clonality over normal scalp was evident in lesional scalp, especially alopecia totalis/universalis.

The CDR3 runs 18 residues. Trimming took 6 bases from V and 3 from J, leaving 23 bases between them. Germline lookup yields CDR1 ENHRY and CDR2 SYGVKD. Treatment given: oral pan-JAK inhibitor, 5-10 mg twice daily. A note on this clone: Antigen unknown.

The authors extracted RNA and reverse transcribed it into cDNA as the sequencing template. TCRdb's table, derived via immunoSEQ multiplex PCR, lists solely in-frame clones and lacks some. The sample shows about 210,000 clones, less than 65% of them seen only once. V usage is TRBV10-3 and J usage is TRBJ1-4, with D perhaps TRBD1 (5 bases). Sequenced here: CD4+ T cells sorted from blood, sampled at week 4, from a patient treated with tofacitinib. This clonotype was obtained from a human donor with alopecia areata. As DNA, the CDR3 is TGTGCCATCAGGGGGGGAACGTTAAATTCTACGGCTAATGAAAAACTGTTTTTT. Amino acids: CAIRGGTLNSTANEKLFF.